This TCR beta chain was recovered during a study of blood T cell repertoires in COVID-19. The CDR3 has 17 residues. Germline loops: CDR1 LGHNA, CDR2 YNFKEQ. Unmatched junction bases numbered 9, after V lost 3 bases and J lost 5 bases. Some clones are missing from TCRdb's copy, which holds only in-frame ones; the method was immunoSEQ multiplex PCR. Of about 330,000 clones in the sample, 80% to 90% are singletons; the top ten hold around 5%. This clone was counted only a few times. The source is a young man who had recovered from COVID-19. The specimen sequenced was PBMCs or T cells enriched from blood (not recorded which). The V and J genes are TRBV4-2 and TRBJ2-3; TRBD2 agrees at 12 bases. CDR3 protein: CASSQRTSGAEEDTQYF. The CDR3 nucleotides read TGTGCCAGCAGCCAGCGGACTAGCGGGGCCGAGGAAGATACGCAGTATTTT.